The rows below give T cell receptor beta chains drawn from one sample of a study of post-analysis software for immune sequencing data. Each CDR3 protein is one row after TCRdb ran MiXCR on the PCR reads. The table lists some 890,000 distinct CDR3 sequences, approximately 57% of them singletons. The sequenced sample consisted of blood. Receptor source: a girl between 10 and 17 years old with multiple sclerosis. CDR3s include the opening cysteine and the closing phenylalanine or tryptophan. Each record gives: V gene, clone size, J gene, D gene, CDR3 DNA, CDR3 protein. The D gene is left open where the match is weak. Where a row states a size, it is once, few, many or the class of an expanded clone; other rows omit it.

TRBV10-3	.	TRBJ2-7	.	TGTGCCATCAGTGCCGAGACTTACTACGAGCAGTACTTC	CAISAETYYEQYF
TRBV9	.	TRBJ1-2	.	TGTGCCAGCAGCGTAGTAACAGGCAACTATGGCTACACCTTC	CASSVVTGNYGYTF
TRBV15	few	TRBJ2-4	TRBD1	TGTGCCACCAGCCACGGGACAGCCCTAGCCAAAAACATTCAGTACTTC	CATSHGTALAKNIQYF
TRBV20-1	.	TRBJ1-3	.	TGCAGTGCTAGGAGGGGTTCTGGAAACACCATATATTTT	CSARRGSGNTIYF
TRBV28	few	TRBJ2-1	.	TGTGCCAGCAGTTTATGGCGGGAATCCCACAATGAGCAGTTCTTC	CASSLWRESHNEQFF
TRBV6-5	.	TRBJ2-1	.	TGTGCCAGCAGTTACGGGGGGGCGGGATGGTCTTACAATGAGCAGTTCTTC	CASSYGGAGWSYNEQFF
TRBV5-1	.	TRBJ2-7	.	TGCGCCAGCAGGTTGGACACAGTGGAGATCTACGAGCAGTACTTC	CASRLDTVEIYEQYF
TRBV10-3	.	TRBJ2-7	.	TGTGCCATCAGTAAACAGAGGTGGAACGAGCAGTACTTC	CAISKQRWNEQYF
TRBV11-2	few	TRBJ2-6	.	TGTGCCAGCAGCTTAGGACCTGAGGGGAACGTCCTGACTTTC	CASSLGPEGNVLTF
TRBV28	few	TRBJ2-7	TRBD1	TGTGCCAGCAGCCGGGGACAGGCGCTCTCCTACGAGCAGTACTTC	CASSRGQALSYEQYF
TRBV11-1	.	TRBJ1-4	.	TGTGCCAGCAGCTTAGACAGCTCAACTAATGAAAAACTGTTTTTT	CASSLDSSTNEKLFF
TRBV6-1	few	TRBJ1-2	.	TGTGCCAGCAGTGATCGTACGGTCCACCAGAACACCTTC	CASSDRTVHQNTF
TRBV2	.	TRBJ2-3	.	TGTGCCAGCAGTGATGTGGGATCTAGCACAGATACGCAGTATTTT	CASSDVGSSTDTQYF
TRBV6-2/TRBV6-3	.	TRBJ2-5	.	TGTGCCAGCAACCGAACTCCAAGGGATTTGGAGACCCAGTACTTC	CASNRTPRDLETQYF
TRBV20-1	.	TRBJ2-1	.	TGCAGTGCTTCAAGGGGGTATGAGCAGTTCTTC	CSASRGYEQFF
TRBV6-2/TRBV6-3	few	TRBJ2-7	TRBD2	TGTGCCAGCAGTTACTCTAGCGGGAGGGCCCGATCCTACGAGCAGTACTTC	CASSYSSGRARSYEQYF
TRBV12-3/TRBV12-4	.	TRBJ1-5	.	TGTGCCAGCAGTTTAGGCGTCGGACAATTGGGCAATCAGCCCCAGCATTTT	CASSLGVGQLGNQPQHF
TRBV18	.	TRBJ1-1	.	TGTGCCAGCTCCATCTCCGGGGTTGGGACTGAAGCTTTCTTT	CASSISGVGTEAFF
TRBV4-2	few	TRBJ2-7	TRBD2	TGTGCCAGCAGCCGAAGCGGGAGTGGGAACGAGCAGTACTTC	CASSRSGSGNEQYF
TRBV20-1	.	TRBJ2-5	.	TGCAGTGCTAGAGATGCCAGCAACAGAGAGACCCAGTACTTC	CSARDASNRETQYF
TRBV5-1	.	TRBJ1-2	TRBD1	TGCGCCAGCAGCTTGGCGCTGACAGGGGGCGGTTCTAATGGCTACACCTTC	CASSLALTGGGSNGYTF
TRBV4-1	.	TRBJ2-3	.	TGCGCCAGCAGCCAATTAGGAGGGGATACAGATACGCAGTATTTT	CASSQLGGDTDTQYF
TRBV7-9	.	TRBJ1-2	.	TGTGCCAGCAGCTTCCCCGTGGGCTATGGCTACACCTTC	CASSFPVGYGYTF
TRBV29-1	.	TRBJ2-5	.	TGCAGCGTACTAGCAACACAAGAGACCCAGTACTTC	CSVLATQETQYF
TRBV29-1	.	TRBJ2-3	.	TGCAGCGTTGTTCCGCAGGGAGATACGCAGTATTTT	CSVVPQGDTQYF
TRBV7-3	few	TRBJ2-2	TRBD1	TGTGCCAGCAGCCCGGACAGGAGGAACACCGGGGAGCTGTTTTTT	CASSPDRRNTGELFF